The 20 T cell receptor beta chains listed next were all sequenced from one sample in a study of PD-1 blockade in classical Hodgkin lymphoma. Clones were sequenced by immunoSEQ multiplex PCR, and TCRdb holds only the in-frame ones, with some missing. The sample records approximately 27,000 clones, approximately 84% being singletons. With no exception, relapse followed autologous stem cell transplantation in all patients, and brentuximab vedotin exposure varied. The material was peripheral blood mononuclear cells (PBMCs), obtained at baseline. The source of these receptors is a human donor with classical Hodgkin lymphoma.

This clone was seen a few times. The chain employs TRBV19 and TRBJ2-7; the D gene is possibly TRBD1 (6 bases). With 8 bases removed from V and 1 base from J, the gap between germline ends came to 15 bases. Germline CDR1 and CDR2: LNHDA and SQIVND (reference sequence). The CDR3 has 14 residues. The CDR3 coding sequence is TGTGCCAGTGGTAGGGGGACCGCATCCTACGAGCAGTACTTC. Translating gives CASGRGTASYEQYF.

The V call is TRBV18, the J call TRBJ1-2; D uncertain. CDR3 size: 15 residues. CDR1 KGHSH and CDR2 LQKENI come from the germline V gene. Trimming shortened V by 2 bases and J by 0 bases, and 10 bases separated the two germline ends. CDR3 in amino acids: CASSPDRSSNYGYTF. CDR3 sequence (DNA): TGTGCCAGCTCACCAGACCGAAGCTCTAACTATGGCTACACCTTC.

Notes on this clone: Mismatch with germline at one junction end may stem from a read error. This chain uses TRBV7-7 with TRBJ1-4, with D unclear. The CDR3 length is 15 residues. CDR1 and CDR2 (germline): SSHAT, FNYEAQ (reference sequence). The CDR3 DNA reads as TGTGCTAGCAGCCAAGGACCGGGCGTTAATGAAAAACTGTTTTTT. It specifies CASSQGPGVNEKLFF.

The CDR3 bases are TGTGCCAGCAGCTCGGACATCAGTCAGCCCCAGCATTTT. Its protein is CASSSDISQPQHF. V is TRBV7-2 and J is TRBJ1-5; perhaps TRBD1 as D (5 bases). CDR1 is SGHTA, CDR2 FQGNSA, per germline. V dropped 4 bases and J dropped 6 bases, with 10 bases sitting between them. This CDR3 is 13 amino acids long. Using reference TRBV7-2 and TRBJ1-5 for the parts outside the CDR3, the full variable domain is GAGVSQSPSNKVTEKGKDVELRCDPISGHTALYWYRQSLGQGLEFLIYFQGNSAPDKSGLPSDRFSAERTGGSVSTLTIQRTQQEDSAVYLCASSSDISQPQHFGDGTRLSIL.

The CDR3 here is CASSQGPSSYEQYF. DNA of the CDR3: TGTGCCAGCTCACAAGGCCCTAGCTCCTACGAGCAGTACTTC. The chain is built from TRBV18 and TRBJ2-7; D is uncertain. Germline CDR1 reads KGHSH; CDR2 reads LQKENI. The V end lost 4 bases, the J end lost 0 bases, and 10 bases lay between the germline ends. This CDR3 spans 14 amino acids.

V gene TRBV27 combines with J gene TRBJ2-5; D is perhaps TRBD2 (5 bases). Per the germline V gene, CDR1 is MNHEY and CDR2 is SMNVEV (reference sequence). The CDR3 contains 14 residues. Between the trimmed V and J ends, which lost 5 bases and 5 bases, there was a span of 15 bases. CDR3 amino acids: CASSTTGPGETQYF. Here the CDR3 DNA reads TGTGCCAGCAGTACGACCGGACCGGGGGAGACCCAGTACTTC.

The rearrangement uses TRBV6-6 and TRBJ2-2, with 9 bases aligning to TRBD1. The CDR3 runs to 15 residues. Germline CDR1 and CDR2: MNHNY and SVGAGI (reference sequence). Unmatched junction bases numbered 5, after V lost 5 bases and J lost 4 bases. The CDR3, as DNA: TGTGCCAGCAGTACCGGGACAGGGTCCACCGGGGAGCTGTTTTTT. This encodes CASSTGTGSTGELFF.

CDR3 amino acids: CASSLGQERSEQYF. In nucleotides, the CDR3 is TGTGCCAGCAGCTTAGGACAGGAAAGGAGCGAGCAGTACTTC. This chain uses TRBV7-9 with TRBJ2-7; D may be TRBD1 (6 bases). The CDR3 has 14 residues. The germline V gene has CDR1 SEHNR and CDR2 FQNEAQ (reference sequence). Between the trimmed V and J ends, which lost 1 base and 6 bases, there was a span of 13 bases.

The chain has TRBV5-1 and TRBJ2-1, with D uncertain. V lost 1 base to trimming and J lost 7 bases, with 15 bases between them. Germline V gene data show CDR1 as SGHRS and CDR2 as YFSETQ. This CDR3 has 15 residues. CDR3 coding DNA: TGCGCCAGCAGCTTGTGGGCAGGAAATGGGAATGAGCAGTTCTTC. It specifies CASSLWAGNGNEQFF.

The CDR3 sequence is CASSEGQGDEKLFF. The CDR3 DNA follows: TGCGCCAGCAGCGAAGGACAGGGGGATGAAAAACTGTTTTTT. This chain links TRBV5-1 with TRBJ1-4; 10 nucleotides line up with TRBD1. CDR1 is SGHRS, CDR2 YFSETQ, per germline. Unmatched junction bases numbered 3, after V lost 4 bases and J lost 6 bases. This CDR3 spans 14 amino acids.

The rearrangement uses TRBV27 and TRBJ1-2, with D tentatively TRBD1 (6 bases). Germline V CDR1 and CDR2: MNHEY, SMNVEV (reference sequence). There are 13 residues in the CDR3. V gave up 6 bases and J gave up 13 bases, with 21 bases separating them. In DNA, the CDR3 is TGTGCCAGCAGCCCCGCGGTAGGGGGATTGGGCACCTTC. Translating gives CASSPAVGGLGTF.

This rearrangement joins TRBV5-1 to TRBJ1-3, with D possibly matching TRBD1 (5 bases). Germline CDR1 and CDR2: SGHRS and YFSETQ. The CDR3 consists of 15 residues. Deletions cut 0 bases from V and 4 bases from J, with 11 bases between. DNA of the CDR3: TGCGCCAGCAGCTTGGCCCCGGGACTAGGAAACACCATATATTTT. It encodes CASSLAPGLGNTIYF.

This clone was counted a few times. The V gene is TRBV5-1, the J gene TRBJ2-2; D is unclear. Germline V gene lookup returns CDR1 SGHRS and CDR2 YFSETQ. The CDR3 covers 13 residues. With 3 bases removed from V and 7 bases from J, the gap between germline ends came to 10 bases. The CDR3 region is CASSSLLGGELFF. The CDR3 DNA reads TGCGCCAGCAGCTCGTTATTAGGCGGGGAGCTGTTTTTT.

The chain employs TRBV19 and TRBJ2-3; 7 bases align to TRBD2. The CDR3 loop spans 14 amino acids. CDR1 and CDR2 (germline): LNHDA, SQIVND (reference sequence). V shed 5 bases, J shed 2 bases, and the junction held 4 bases outside the gene matches. This CDR3 is CASSPGLFTDTQYF. In DNA form, the CDR3 reads TGTGCCAGTAGTCCGGGACTATTCACAGATACGCAGTATTTT.

CDR3 in amino acids: CASSITWTYENGYTF. As DNA, the CDR3 is TGTGCCAGTAGTATAACCTGGACCTACGAGAATGGCTACACCTTC. The rearrangement links TRBV19 to TRBJ1-2; D is undetermined. V shed 2 bases and J shed 6 bases, with 16 bases lying between them. The CDR3 extends over 15 amino acids. CDR1 LNHDA and CDR2 SQIVND come from the germline V gene (reference sequence).

The rearrangement uses TRBV13 and TRBJ2-3; 8 nucleotides line up with TRBD2. This CDR3 has 16 residues. The ends lost 1 base at V and 4 bases at J; junction bases unmatched: 7. In germline, CDR1 is PRHDT, CDR2 FYEKMQ (reference sequence). This CDR3 reads CASSLASGGAPDTQYF. The CDR3 DNA is TGTGCCAGCAGCTTAGCTTCCGGGGGGGCCCCAGATACGCAGTATTTT. Combining the CDR3 with reference TRBV13 and TRBJ2-3 gives the whole variable domain AAGVIQSPRHLIKEKRETATLKCYPIPRHDTVYWYQQGPGQDPQFLISFYEKMQSDKGSIPDRFSAQQFSDYHSELNMSSLELGDSALYFCASSLASGGAPDTQYFGPGTRLTVL.

The table lists this clone with a few counts. The J gene is TRBJ1-5, the V gene TRBV6-6, with D possibly being TRBD1 (5 bases). The germline V gene encodes CDR1 MNHNY and CDR2 SVGAGI (reference sequence). The CDR3 has 14 residues. The ends were cut back, 0 bases at V and 6 bases at J, with 9 bases in the middle. CDR3 region: CASSYSREPQPQHF. The CDR3, as DNA: TGTGCCAGCAGTTACTCCAGGGAACCTCAGCCCCAGCATTTT.

This chain links TRBV5-1 with TRBJ2-3; D may be TRBD2 (6 bases). The germline V and J ends were trimmed by 3 bases and 2 bases, with 13 bases remaining between them. There are 15 residues in the CDR3. The germline V gene encodes CDR1 SGHRS and CDR2 YFSETQ. The CDR3 nucleotides are TGCGCCAGCAGCTCACCTGGGGGGACCACAGATACGCAGTATTTT. Its translation is CASSSPGGTTDTQYF.

The V gene is TRBV5-4, the J gene TRBJ2-1, with 11 positions matching TRBD2. Germline V gene data show CDR1 as SGHNT and CDR2 as YYREEE (reference sequence). V trimming: 2 bases; J trimming: 8 bases; junction bases outside the gene matches: 12. The CDR3 has 17 residues. The CDR3 bases are TGTGCCAGCAGCTTAGGGCCCGGGACTAGCGGAGAAGATGAGCAGTTCTTC. This encodes CASSLGPGTSGEDEQFF.

The chain combines TRBV6-5 with TRBJ1-4; D not certain. This CDR3 contains 14 residues. V was clipped by 6 bases and J by 8 bases, with 16 bases between them. Germline CDR1 is MNHEY and CDR2 is SVGAGI. The DNA of the CDR3 is TGTGCCAGCAGCCGGGTCAGACCGGGGGAAAAACTGTTTTTT. As protein: CASSRVRPGEKLFF.